Below, one TCR beta chain is given with its context. This specimen comes from a study of blood T cell repertoires in COVID-19. Whole-study context: T cells, B-cell-depleted T cells, or PBMCs provided the cDNA or gDNA that served as material.

The CDR3 spans 15 residues. Germline V gene lookup returns CDR1 LNHDA and CDR2 SQIVND (reference sequence). With V trimmed by 5 bases and J by 2 bases, 6 bases remained unmatched. Original handling: Reference gene primer amplification gave estimated nucleated cell counts. The assay was immunoSEQ multiplex PCR, and TCRdb's table has in-frame clones only and misses some. D and trimming come from the DNA, and the V and J calls and clone size come from that table. Among roughly 220,000 clones listed, 80% to 90% were seen once. Participants had their cohort set by participant-reported clinical history. The sequence was obtained from a woman between 35 and 50 years old with acute COVID-19. Sequences were obtained from PBMCs or T cells enriched from blood (not recorded which). The genes are TRBV19 and TRBJ2-7; 10 bases are shared with TRBD1. The DNA of the CDR3 is TGTGCCAGTAGTCGAGCGGGACAGGGGACCTACGAGCAGTACTTC. It is translated as CASSRAGQGTYEQYF.